Listed here are 21 T cell receptor beta chains from one sample, sequenced in a study of blood T cell repertoires in COVID-19. The repertoire was sequenced with immunoSEQ multiplex PCR; TCRdb's copy has only in-frame clones and lacks some. There are about 150,000 clones in the sample; roughly 89% occur only once, and about 0.55% lies in the top ten. The sample was peripheral blood. Source of these receptors: a man between 50 and 59 years old with acute or convalescent COVID-19.

The chain joins TRBV24-1 to TRBJ2-5; TRBD2 matches 8 bases. The ends lost 5 bases at V and 2 bases at J; junction bases unmatched: 15. The CDR3 runs 18 residues. Germline assignment: CDR1 KGHDR and CDR2 SFDVKD. As DNA, the CDR3 is TGTGCCACCAGTGGCCCCAGGCGGGGGGCTCCCCCTCAAGAGACCCAGTACTTC. Its translation is CATSGPRRGAPPQETQYF.

The J gene is TRBJ2-2, the V gene TRBV9; 7 bases align to TRBD2. V dropped 4 bases and J dropped 7; count of bases not matched to a gene: 10. The germline CDR1 and CDR2 sequences are SGDLS and YYNGEE. CDR3 length: 15 residues. CDR3 nucleotides: TGTGCCAGCAGCCCCCTAGTGGGAGGGGACGGGGAGCTGTTTTTT. It is translated as CASSPLVGGDGELFF. The full variable domain, with the rest looked up from reference TRBV9 and TRBJ2-2, is DSGVTQTPKHLITATGQRVTLRCSPRSGDLSVYWYQQSLDQGLQFLIQYYNGEERAKGNILERFSAQQFPDLHSELNLSSLELGDSALYFCASSPLVGGDGELFFGEGSRLTVL.

Only one count was recorded for this clone. V and J are TRBV27 and TRBJ2-4; D is uncertain. Germline V gene lookup returns CDR1 MNHEY and CDR2 SMNVEV (reference sequence). V was shortened by 3 bases and J by 3 bases, with 12 bases between the two germline ends. The CDR3 covers 15 residues. The CDR3 nucleotides are TGTGCCAGCAGTTTGAAAGGATCGGGCAAAAACATTCAGTACTTC. Its protein product is CASSLKGSGKNIQYF.

The V gene is TRBV2, the J gene TRBJ2-5; 10 bases are a match to TRBD2. V lost 8 bases and J lost 4; bases outside the gene matches: 7. This CDR3 has 14 amino acids. In germline, CDR1 is SNHLY, CDR2 FYNNEI. The CDR3 nucleotides are TGTGCCAGCCGCAGACTAGCGGGCCCAGAGACCCAGTACTTC. It yields the protein CASRRLAGPETQYF.

The chain links TRBV12-5 to TRBJ2-2; TRBD2 agrees at 16 bases. The CDR3 is made up of 20 amino acids. Losses at the gene ends were 2 bases for V and 0 bases for J; bases not matched to a gene: 6. In germline, CDR1 is LGHNT, CDR2 FRNRAP. CDR3 sequence (DNA): TGTGCTAGTGGTTTGTCGGGACTAGCGGGAGGGCCGGCGAACACCGGGGAGCTGTTTTTT. Its translation: CASGLSGLAGGPANTGELFF.

This chain uses TRBV28 with TRBJ2-3; possibly TRBD1 for D (6 bases). The CDR3 contains 14 residues. Trimming removed 2 bases from V and 6 bases from J, with 12 bases in between. Germline CDR1 and CDR2: MDHEN and SYDVKM. The CDR3, as DNA: TGTGCCAGCAGTTTAGCAGGGGCAGCGGATACGCAGTATTTT. This encodes CASSLAGAADTQYF.

V is TRBV7-9 and J is TRBJ1-4; 8 nucleotides agree with TRBD1. Looked up from germline, CDR1 is SEHNR and CDR2 is FQNEAQ (reference sequence). With V trimmed by 4 bases and J by 8 bases, 6 bases remained unmatched. The CDR3 length is 14 residues. The DNA of the CDR3 is TGTGCCAGCAGCTCGGGGACAGGACGCGAAAAACTGTTTTTT. Its translation: CASSSGTGREKLFF.

Points on this clone: The identical CDR3 is also encoded by other nucleotide sequences in the sample. The chain recombines TRBV12-3 or TRBV12-4 with TRBJ1-1; unclear D gene. CDR3 length: 13 amino acids. Trimming took off 3 bases at V and 1 base at J, with 6 bases between the two ends. The CDR3 here is CASSFGGNTEAFF. CDR3 nucleotides: TGTGCCAGCAGTTTTGGAGGGAACACTGAAGCTTTCTTT.

The chain links TRBV9 to TRBJ1-6, with 8 bases lining up with TRBD1. The CDR3 is 15 amino acids. With 0 bases clipped from V and 9 bases from J, the junction kept 5 bases outside the gene matches. Germline loops: CDR1 SGDLS, CDR2 YYNGEE. The CDR3 DNA reads as TGTGCCAGCAGCGTAGGGGGACAGGAACTTTCACCCCTCCACTTT. Its protein is CASSVGGQELSPLHF.

This clone was observed a few times. The chain links TRBV6-2 or TRBV6-3 to TRBJ1-2; possibly TRBD1 for D (5 bases). The CDR3 has 13 residues. Trimming cost V 8 bases and J 2 bases, with 12 bases left between them. Looked up from germline, CDR1 is MNHEY and CDR2 is SVGEGT. Here the CDR3 DNA reads TGTGCCAGCCGCCACGACAGAAACTATGGCTACACCTTC. This translates into CASRHDRNYGYTF.

This chain links TRBV6-4 with TRBJ1-2; 9 positions match TRBD1. This CDR3 contains 13 residues. J lost 7 bases, V lost 6 bases, and 6 bases had no gene match. The germline V gene has CDR1 MRHNA and CDR2 SNTAGT. The CDR3 is CASRPTGGSGYTF. The CDR3 bases are TGTGCCAGCAGGCCTACAGGGGGCTCTGGCTACACCTTC.

The V and J genes are TRBV6-5 and TRBJ2-2, with TRBD2 as a possible D gene (6 bases). The germline CDR1 and CDR2 sequences are MNHEY and SVGAGI. The CDR3 has 14 residues. V was trimmed by 6 bases and J by 4 bases, leaving 12 bases between them. The CDR3 nucleotides read TGTGCCAGCAGCGGGAGCTTGGGCACCGGGGAGCTGTTTTTT. It yields the protein CASSGSLGTGELFF.

The J gene is TRBJ2-2, the V gene TRBV7-8; tentatively, D is TRBD1 (6 bases). This CDR3 is 13 amino acids long. Germline CDR1 and CDR2: SGHVS and FQNEAQ. The CDR3 here is CSIRDISAGELFF. CDR3 DNA: TGTAGTATACGGGACATCTCGGCCGGGGAGCTGTTTTTT.

The chain is built from TRBV3-1 (or the pseudogene TRBV3-2) and TRBJ2-3, with D perhaps TRBD2 (6 bases). CDR3 size: 14 residues. Trimming cost V 1 base and J 6 bases, with 11 bases left between them. CDR1 is LGHDT, CDR2 YNNKEL, per germline (reference sequence). The CDR3 is CASSQVGGKDTQYF. The CDR3 coding sequence is TGTGCCAGCAGCCAAGTTGGCGGGAAGGATACGCAGTATTTT.

This sequence joins TRBV27 and TRBJ1-4; 7 bases map to TRBD1. Trimming took 1 base from V and 6 from J; bases not matched to a gene: 5. Germline V CDR1 and CDR2: MNHEY, SMNVEV (reference sequence). CDR3 length: 15 amino acids. The CDR3 spells CASSLFTGVDEKLFF. The CDR3 DNA is TGTGCCAGCAGTTTATTTACAGGGGTGGATGAAAAACTGTTTTTT.

This chain connects TRBV5-1 to TRBJ2-5; D is ambiguous. Trimming shortened V by 4 bases and J by 3 bases, and 4 bases separated the two germline ends. The CDR3 has 11 amino acids. Germline loops: CDR1 SGHRS, CDR2 YFSETQ. DNA of the CDR3: TGCGCCAGCAGCCGTGAAGAGACCCAGTACTTC. Protein: CASSREETQYF.

The V gene is TRBV2, the J gene TRBJ2-1; 14 bases fit TRBD2. The V gene end was trimmed by 4 bases and the J gene end by 2 bases; junction bases not matched to a gene: 13. The CDR3 is 20 amino acids. Germline lookup yields CDR1 SNHLY and CDR2 FYNNEI. The CDR3 region is CASSGATGLAGDWAYNEQFF. DNA of the CDR3: TGTGCCAGCAGTGGGGCTACGGGACTAGCGGGAGATTGGGCCTACAATGAGCAGTTCTTC. The full variable domain, with the rest looked up from reference TRBV2 and TRBJ2-1, is EPEVTQTPSHQVTQMGQEVILRCVPISNHLYFYWYRQILGQKVEFLVSFYNNEISEKSEIFDDQFSVERPDGSNFTLKIRSTKLEDSAMYFCASSGATGLAGDWAYNEQFFGPGTRLTVL.

V and J are TRBV9 and TRBJ2-5; TRBD2 matches at 11 bases. Germline CDR1 reads SGDLS; CDR2 reads YYNGEE. There are 15 residues in the CDR3. Trimming took 3 bases from V and 3 from J; bases not matched to a gene: 4. As DNA, the CDR3 is TGTGCCAGCAGCGGAGGACTAGCGGGTGAAGAGACCCAGTACTTC. This sequence encodes CASSGGLAGEETQYF.

Only a few counts were recorded for this clone. V is TRBV19 and J is TRBJ1-5, with a tentative D call TRBD1 (5 bases). Trimming removed 3 bases at V and 3 bases at J, with 6 bases between. The CDR3 length is 13 residues. Germline assignment: CDR1 LNHDA and CDR2 SQIVND (reference sequence). CDR3 in amino acids: CASSIRDNQPQHF. The CDR3 DNA follows: TGTGCCAGTAGTATCAGGGACAATCAGCCCCAGCATTTT. The whole variable domain, remainder taken from reference TRBV19 and TRBJ1-5, is DGGITQSPKYLFRKEGQNVTLSCEQNLNHDAMYWYRQDPGQGLRLIYYSQIVNDFQKGDIAEGYSVSREKKESFPLTVTSAQKNPTAFYLCASSIRDNQPQHFGDGTRLSIL.

For the CDR3, the DNA is TGCAGTGCTCAAAACGGGCAGCCCCAGCATTTT. This codes for CSAQNGQPQHF. The V call is TRBV20-1, the J call TRBJ1-5; unclear D gene. Between the trimmed V and J ends, which lost 5 bases and 7 bases, there was a span of 9 bases. The CDR3 length is 11 residues. Germline V gives CDR1 DFQATT, CDR2 SNEGSKA (reference sequence).

This chain links TRBV7-3 with TRBJ2-2, with a tentative D call TRBD2 (5 bases). Trimming pared 0 bases from V and 5 bases from J, leaving 10 bases between. There are 15 residues in the CDR3. The germline gives CDR1 SGHTA, CDR2 FQGTGA. CDR3: CASSLTGAGTGELFF. CDR3 nucleotide sequence: TGTGCCAGCAGCTTAACGGGAGCTGGAACCGGGGAGCTGTTTTTT.